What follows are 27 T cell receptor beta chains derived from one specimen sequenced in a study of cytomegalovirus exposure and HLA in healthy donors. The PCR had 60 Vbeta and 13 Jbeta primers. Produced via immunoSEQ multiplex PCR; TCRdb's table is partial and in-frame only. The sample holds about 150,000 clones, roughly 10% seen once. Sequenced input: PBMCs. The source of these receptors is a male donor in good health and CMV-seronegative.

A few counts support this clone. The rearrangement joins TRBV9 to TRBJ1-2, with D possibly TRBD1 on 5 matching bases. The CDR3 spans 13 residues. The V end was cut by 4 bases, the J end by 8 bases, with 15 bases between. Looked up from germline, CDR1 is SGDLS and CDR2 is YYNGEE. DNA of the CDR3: TGTGCCAGCAGCTTTAGGGGTATGGGCGGCTACACCTTC. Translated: CASSFRGMGGYTF.

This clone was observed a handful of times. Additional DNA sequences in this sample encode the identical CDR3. CDR3 loop: CASSHWTSGSYNEQFF. The CDR3 coding sequence is TGTGCCAGCAGTCATTGGACTAGCGGCTCCTACAATGAGCAGTTCTTC. The chain recombines TRBV2 with TRBJ2-1; 10 nucleotides match TRBD2. V trimming: 5 bases; J trimming: 0 bases; junction bases outside the gene matches: 4. Per germline, CDR1 SNHLY and CDR2 FYNNEI. CDR3 length: 16 residues.

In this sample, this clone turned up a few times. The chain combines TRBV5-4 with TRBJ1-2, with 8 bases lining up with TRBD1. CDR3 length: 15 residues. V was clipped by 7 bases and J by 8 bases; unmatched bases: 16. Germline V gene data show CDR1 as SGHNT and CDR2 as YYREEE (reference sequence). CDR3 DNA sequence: TGTGCCAGCCGACTCGACAGGGGACGGGTCCAGGGCTACACCTTC. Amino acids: CASRLDRGRVQGYTF.

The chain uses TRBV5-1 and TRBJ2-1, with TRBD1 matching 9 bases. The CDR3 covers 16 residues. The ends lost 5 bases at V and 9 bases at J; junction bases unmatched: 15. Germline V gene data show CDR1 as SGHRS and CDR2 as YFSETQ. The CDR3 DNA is TGCGCCAGCAGGCAAACTCCGGGACAGGGCGGGGGTGAGCAGTTCTTC. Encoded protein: CASRQTPGQGGGEQFF.

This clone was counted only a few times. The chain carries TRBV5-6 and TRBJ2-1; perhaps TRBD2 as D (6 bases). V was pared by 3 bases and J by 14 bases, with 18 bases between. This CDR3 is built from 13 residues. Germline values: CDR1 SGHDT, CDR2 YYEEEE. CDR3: CASSWETGRQEFF. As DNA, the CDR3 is TGTGCCAGCAGCTGGGAGACCGGGAGACAAGAGTTCTTC.

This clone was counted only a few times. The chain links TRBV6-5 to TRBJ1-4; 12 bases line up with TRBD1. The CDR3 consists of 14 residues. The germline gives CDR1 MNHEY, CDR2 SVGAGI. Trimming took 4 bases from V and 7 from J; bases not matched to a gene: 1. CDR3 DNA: TGTGCCAGCAGTTGGGACAGGGGGCTTGAAAAACTGTTTTTT. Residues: CASSWDRGLEKLFF.

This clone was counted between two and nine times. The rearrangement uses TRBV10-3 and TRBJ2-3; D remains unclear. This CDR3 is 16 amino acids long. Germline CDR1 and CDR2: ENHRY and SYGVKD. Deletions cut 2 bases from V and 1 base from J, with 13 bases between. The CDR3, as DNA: TGTGCCATCAGTGAGAGCCTGAGCGATGGCACAGATACGCAGTATTTT. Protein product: CAISESLSDGTDTQYF.

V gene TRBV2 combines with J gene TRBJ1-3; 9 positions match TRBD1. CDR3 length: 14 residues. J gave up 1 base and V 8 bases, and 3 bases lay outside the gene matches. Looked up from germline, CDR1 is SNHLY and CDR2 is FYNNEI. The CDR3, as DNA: TGTGCCAGCGGGGGGACAGGGTCTGGAAACACCATATATTTT. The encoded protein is CASGGTGSGNTIYF.

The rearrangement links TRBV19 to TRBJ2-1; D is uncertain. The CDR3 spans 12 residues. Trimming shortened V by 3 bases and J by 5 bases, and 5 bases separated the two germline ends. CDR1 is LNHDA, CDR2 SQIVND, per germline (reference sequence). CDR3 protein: CASSIYNNEQFF. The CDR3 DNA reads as TGTGCCAGTAGTATTTATAACAATGAGCAGTTCTTC.

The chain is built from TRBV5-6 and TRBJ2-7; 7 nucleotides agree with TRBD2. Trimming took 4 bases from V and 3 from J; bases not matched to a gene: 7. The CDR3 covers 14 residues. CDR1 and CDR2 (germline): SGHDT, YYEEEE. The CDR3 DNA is TGTGCCAGCAGCAGCGGGGACCACCACTACGAGCAGTACTTC. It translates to CASSSGDHHYEQYF.

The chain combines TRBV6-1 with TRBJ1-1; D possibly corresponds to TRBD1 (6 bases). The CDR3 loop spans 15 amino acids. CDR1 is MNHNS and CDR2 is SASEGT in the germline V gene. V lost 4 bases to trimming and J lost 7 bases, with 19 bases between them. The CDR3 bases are TGTGCCAGCAGTGCCTCATTACAGGGCCCTCTTGAAGCTTTCTTT. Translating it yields CASSASLQGPLEAFF.

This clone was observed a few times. The CDR3 DNA reads TGTGCCAGCAGCTTAGCGGGGGGACTAGCTGATACGCAGTATTTT. Its protein is CASSLAGGLADTQYF. The chain recombines TRBV7-2 with TRBJ2-3, with 9 bases identical to TRBD2. In germline, CDR1 is SGHTA, CDR2 FQGNSA. V gave up 0 bases and J gave up 6 bases; unmatched junction bases: 4. This CDR3 spans 15 amino acids. The whole variable domain, remainder taken from reference TRBV7-2 and TRBJ2-3, is GAGVSQSPSNKVTEKGKDVELRCDPISGHTALYWYRQSLGQGLEFLIYFQGNSAPDKSGLPSDRFSAERTGGSVSTLTIQRTQQEDSAVYLCASSLAGGLADTQYFGPGTRLTVL.

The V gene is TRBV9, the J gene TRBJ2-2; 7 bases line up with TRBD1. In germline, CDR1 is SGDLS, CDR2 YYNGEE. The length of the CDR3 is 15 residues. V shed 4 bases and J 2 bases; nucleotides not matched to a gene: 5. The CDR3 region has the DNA TGTGCCAGCAGCCCCGGGACAGATAACACCGGGGAGCTGTTTTTT. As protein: CASSPGTDNTGELFF.

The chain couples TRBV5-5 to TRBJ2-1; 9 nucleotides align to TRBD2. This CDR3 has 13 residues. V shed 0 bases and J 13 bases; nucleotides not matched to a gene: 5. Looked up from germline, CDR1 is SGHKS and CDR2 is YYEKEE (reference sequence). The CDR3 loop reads CASSLDPSGNQFF. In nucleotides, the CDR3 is TGTGCCAGCAGCTTGGACCCTAGCGGGAACCAGTTCTTC.

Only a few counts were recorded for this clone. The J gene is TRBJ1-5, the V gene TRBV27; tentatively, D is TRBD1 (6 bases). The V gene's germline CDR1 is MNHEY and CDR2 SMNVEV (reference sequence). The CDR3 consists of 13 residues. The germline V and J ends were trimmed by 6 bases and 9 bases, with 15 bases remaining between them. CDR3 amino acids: CASSQGQTRPQHF. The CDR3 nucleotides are TGTGCCAGCAGCCAAGGACAGACCCGGCCCCAGCATTTT.

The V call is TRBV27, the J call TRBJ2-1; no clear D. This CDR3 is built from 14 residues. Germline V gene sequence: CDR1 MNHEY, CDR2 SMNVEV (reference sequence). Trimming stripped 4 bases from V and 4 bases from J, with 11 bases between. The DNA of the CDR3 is TGTGCCAGCAGTTCCCGAGGCGGATACAATGAGCAGTTCTTC. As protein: CASSSRGGYNEQFF.

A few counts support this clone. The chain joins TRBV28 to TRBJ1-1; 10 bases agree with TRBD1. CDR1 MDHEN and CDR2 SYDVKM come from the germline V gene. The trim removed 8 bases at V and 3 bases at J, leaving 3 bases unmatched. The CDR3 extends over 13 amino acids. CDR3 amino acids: CASGTGEDTEAFF. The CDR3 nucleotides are TGTGCCAGCGGGACAGGGGAGGACACTGAAGCTTTCTTT.

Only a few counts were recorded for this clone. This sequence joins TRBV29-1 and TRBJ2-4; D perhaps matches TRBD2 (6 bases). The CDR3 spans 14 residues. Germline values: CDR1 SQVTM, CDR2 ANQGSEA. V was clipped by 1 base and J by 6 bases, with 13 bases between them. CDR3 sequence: CSVEVPGLRNIQYF. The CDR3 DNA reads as TGCAGCGTTGAAGTTCCGGGACTGAGAAACATTCAGTACTTC.

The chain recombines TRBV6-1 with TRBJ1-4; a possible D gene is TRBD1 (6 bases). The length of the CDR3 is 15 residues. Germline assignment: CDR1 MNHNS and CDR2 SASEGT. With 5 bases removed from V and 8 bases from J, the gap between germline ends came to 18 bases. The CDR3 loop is CASSTPRGLVEKLFF. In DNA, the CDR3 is TGTGCCAGCAGTACACCGCGGGGGCTCGTCGAAAAACTGTTTTTT.

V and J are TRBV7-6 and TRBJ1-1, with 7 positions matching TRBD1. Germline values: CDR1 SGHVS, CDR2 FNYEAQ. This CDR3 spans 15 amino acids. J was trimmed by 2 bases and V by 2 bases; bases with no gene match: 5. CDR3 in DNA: TGTGCCAGCAGCTTATACCAGGGGGGCAACACTGAAGCTTTCTTT. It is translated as CASSLYQGGNTEAFF.

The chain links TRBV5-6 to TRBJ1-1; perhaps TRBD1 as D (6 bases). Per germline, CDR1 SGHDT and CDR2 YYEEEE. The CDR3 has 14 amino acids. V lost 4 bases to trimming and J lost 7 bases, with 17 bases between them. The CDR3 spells CASSATGRVGEAFF. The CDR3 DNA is TGTGCCAGCAGCGCTACAGGGAGGGTAGGTGAAGCTTTCTTT.

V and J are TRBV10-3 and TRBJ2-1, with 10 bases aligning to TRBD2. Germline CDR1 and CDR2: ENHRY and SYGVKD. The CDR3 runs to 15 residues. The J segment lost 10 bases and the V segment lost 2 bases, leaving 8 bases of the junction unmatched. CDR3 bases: TGTGCCATCAGTGAGCCAGGGACTAGCGATGGCGAGCAGTTCTTC. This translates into CAISEPGTSDGEQFF.

The CDR3 DNA is TGTGCCAGTAGTGATGGACAGACCTACGAGCAGTACTTC. Its protein is CASSDGQTYEQYF. The chain is built from TRBV19 and TRBJ2-7; a weak D match, TRBD1 (6 bases). V gave up 5 bases and J gave up 2 bases, with 10 bases separating them. The CDR3 extends over 13 amino acids. Germline lookup yields CDR1 LNHDA and CDR2 SQIVND (reference sequence).

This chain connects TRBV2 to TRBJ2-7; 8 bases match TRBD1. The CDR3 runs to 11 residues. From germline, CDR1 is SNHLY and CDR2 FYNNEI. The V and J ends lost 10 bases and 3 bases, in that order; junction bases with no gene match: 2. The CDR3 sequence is CATGQGYEQYF. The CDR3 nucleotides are TGTGCCACCGGACAGGGCTACGAGCAGTACTTC.

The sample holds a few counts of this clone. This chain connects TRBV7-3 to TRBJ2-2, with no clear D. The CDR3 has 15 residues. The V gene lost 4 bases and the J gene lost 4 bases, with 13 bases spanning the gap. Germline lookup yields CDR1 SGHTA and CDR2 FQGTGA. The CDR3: CASSYGPEATGELFF. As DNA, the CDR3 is TGTGCCAGCAGCTACGGTCCTGAGGCCACCGGGGAGCTGTTTTTT.

CDR3 DNA: TGTGCCAGCAGCTTGGGTAGCGGACGGTACGAGCAGTACTTC. This codes for CASSLGSGRYEQYF. The chain combines TRBV7-2 with TRBJ2-7, with D possibly TRBD2 on 6 matching bases. V was trimmed by 3 bases and J by 4 bases, leaving 13 bases between them. The CDR3 is 14 amino acids. The germline V gene encodes CDR1 SGHTA and CDR2 FQGNSA. Filled out from reference TRBV7-2 and TRBJ2-7, the complete variable domain reads GAGVSQSPSNKVTEKGKDVELRCDPISGHTALYWYRQSLGQGLEFLIYFQGNSAPDKSGLPSDRFSAERTGGSVSTLTIQRTQQEDSAVYLCASSLGSGRYEQYFGPGTRLTVT.

CDR3 nucleotides: TGTGCCACCCGAACAGGGCACGGAACAACTAATGAAAAACTGTTTTTT. This codes for CATRTGHGTTNEKLFF. V gene TRBV27 combines with J gene TRBJ1-4; TRBD1 is a possible D gene (6 bases). The germline CDR1 and CDR2 sequences are MNHEY and SMNVEV (reference sequence). The germline V and J ends were trimmed by 10 bases and 0 bases, with 18 bases remaining between them. The CDR3 extends over 16 amino acids.